This T cell receptor (beta chain) came from a study of metastatic and nonmetastatic thyroid tumors. Study background: Across blood and tumor or nodule tissue, repertoires from malignant and benign thyroid patients were compared with one another.

Notes on the study in general: It was reported that TCR beta diversity was significantly higher in malignant thyroid tumors than benign nodules, in blood and tumor.

All patients were treatment-naive before thyroid surgery. Study processing details: Clinicopathological groups of papillary thyroid cancer showed CDR3 differences that were used to build a distant-metastasis classifier. TCRdb recomputed clones from the PCR reads via MiXCR. The V and J calls were determined by TCRdb, not by the authors. The sample records around 20,000 clones, 23% being singletons. Germline V gene data show CDR1 as MNHEY and CDR2 as SVGEGT. The CDR3 extends over 16 amino acids. The V gene end was trimmed by 6 bases and the J gene end by 9 bases; junction bases not matched to a gene: 9. By sample fraction, this clone is medium-sized. What it recognizes is unknown.

The TCR comes from a male donor with papillary thyroid cancer or a benign thyroid nodule (not recorded which). Some clones in this sample may be carry-over from other donors' samples. The chain employs TRBV6-2 or TRBV6-3 and TRBJ2-1, with 15 bases matching TRBD2. Sample: blood. CDR3 sequence (DNA): TGTGCCAGCAGCCCCCGGACTAGCGGGAGGGCGGCTGAGCAGTTCTTC. Its protein product is CASSPRTSGRAAEQFF.